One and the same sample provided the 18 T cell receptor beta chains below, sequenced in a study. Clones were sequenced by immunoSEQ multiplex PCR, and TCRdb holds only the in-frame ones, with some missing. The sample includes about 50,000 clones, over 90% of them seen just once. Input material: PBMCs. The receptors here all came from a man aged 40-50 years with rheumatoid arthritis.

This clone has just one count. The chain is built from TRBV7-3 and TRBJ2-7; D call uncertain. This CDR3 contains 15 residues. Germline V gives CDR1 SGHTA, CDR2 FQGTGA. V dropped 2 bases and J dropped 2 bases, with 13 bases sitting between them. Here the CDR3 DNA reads TGTGCCAGCAGCTTATACGCAGGTAGTACCTACGAGCAGTACTTC. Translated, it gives CASSLYAGSTYEQYF. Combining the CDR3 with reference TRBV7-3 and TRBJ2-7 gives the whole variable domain GAGVSQTPSNKVTEKGKYVELRCDPISGHTALYWYRQSLGQGPEFLIYFQGTGAADDSGLPNDRFFAVRPEGSVSTLKIQRTERGDSAVYLCASSLYAGSTYEQYFGPGTRLTVT.

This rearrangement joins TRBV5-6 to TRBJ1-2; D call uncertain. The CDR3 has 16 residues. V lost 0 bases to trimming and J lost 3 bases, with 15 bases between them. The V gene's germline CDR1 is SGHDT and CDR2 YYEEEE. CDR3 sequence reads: CASSLVGKSSHYGYTF. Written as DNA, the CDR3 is TGTGCCAGCAGCTTGGTAGGCAAGAGTAGTCACTATGGCTACACCTTC.

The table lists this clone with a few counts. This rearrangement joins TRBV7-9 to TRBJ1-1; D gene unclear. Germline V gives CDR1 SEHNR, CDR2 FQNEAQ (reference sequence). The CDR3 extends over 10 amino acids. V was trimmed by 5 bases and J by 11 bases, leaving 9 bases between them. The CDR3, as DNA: TGTGCCAGCAGCAGGGAATCGGCTTTCTTT. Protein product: CASSRESAFF.

The chain's CDR3 is CASRDRRVSEQYF. CDR3 coding DNA: TGTGCCAGCAGGGACCGCAGGGTGAGCGAGCAGTACTTC. The chain employs TRBV6-5 and TRBJ2-7, with D possibly matching TRBD1 (5 bases). Trimming pared 6 bases from V and 6 bases from J, leaving 15 bases between. Per the germline V gene, CDR1 is MNHEY and CDR2 is SVGAGI. The CDR3 totals 13 residues.

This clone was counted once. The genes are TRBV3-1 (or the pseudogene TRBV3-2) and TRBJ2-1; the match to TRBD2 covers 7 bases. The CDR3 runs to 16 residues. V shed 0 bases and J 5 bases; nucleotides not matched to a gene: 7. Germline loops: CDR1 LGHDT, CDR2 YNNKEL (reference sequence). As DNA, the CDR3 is TGTGCCAGCAGCCAAGAAGCTAGCGGAATCAACAATGAGCAGTTCTTC. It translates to CASSQEASGINNEQFF.

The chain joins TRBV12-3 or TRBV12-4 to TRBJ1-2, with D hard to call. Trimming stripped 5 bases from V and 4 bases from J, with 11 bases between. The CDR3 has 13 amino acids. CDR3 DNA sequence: TGTGCCAGCAGTGCCGTTCGCTTCTATGGCTACACCTTC. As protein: CASSAVRFYGYTF.

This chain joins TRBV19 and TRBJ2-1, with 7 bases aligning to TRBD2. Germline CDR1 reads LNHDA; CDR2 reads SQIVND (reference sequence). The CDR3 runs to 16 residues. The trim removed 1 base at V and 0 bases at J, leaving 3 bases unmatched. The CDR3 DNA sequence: TGTGCCAGTAGTATAGGGCGCGGGGGCTCCTACAATGAGCAGTTCTTC. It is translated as CASSIGRGGSYNEQFF.

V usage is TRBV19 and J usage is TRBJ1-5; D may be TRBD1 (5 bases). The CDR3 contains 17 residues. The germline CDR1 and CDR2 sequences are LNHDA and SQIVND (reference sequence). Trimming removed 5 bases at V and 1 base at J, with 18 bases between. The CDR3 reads CASSPGLMVKSNQPQHF. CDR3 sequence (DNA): TGTGCCAGTAGTCCAGGGTTAATGGTGAAAAGCAATCAGCCCCAGCATTTT.

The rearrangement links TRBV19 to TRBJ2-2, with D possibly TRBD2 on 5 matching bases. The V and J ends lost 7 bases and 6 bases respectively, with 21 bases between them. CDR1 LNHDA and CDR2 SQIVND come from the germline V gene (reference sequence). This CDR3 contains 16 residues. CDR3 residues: CASKRRPREGSGELFF. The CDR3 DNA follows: TGTGCCAGTAAAAGGAGGCCCCGCGAGGGCTCCGGGGAGCTGTTTTTT.

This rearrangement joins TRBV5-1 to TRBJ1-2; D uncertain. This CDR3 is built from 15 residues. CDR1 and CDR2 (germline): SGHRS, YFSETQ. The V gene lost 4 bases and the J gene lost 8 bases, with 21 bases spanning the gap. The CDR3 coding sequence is TGCGCCAGCAGCCTGAGCACCTCGGGGTTTTGGGGCTACACCTTC. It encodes CASSLSTSGFWGYTF.

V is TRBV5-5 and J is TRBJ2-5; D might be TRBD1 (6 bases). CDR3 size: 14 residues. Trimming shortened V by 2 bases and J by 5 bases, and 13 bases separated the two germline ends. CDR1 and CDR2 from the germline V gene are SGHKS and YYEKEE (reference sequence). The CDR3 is CASSFTGLRETQYF. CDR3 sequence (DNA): TGTGCCAGCAGCTTCACAGGGCTGAGGGAGACCCAGTACTTC.

CDR3 in DNA: TGTGCCAGCTCCTGGCTAGCGGCGAACACCGGGGAGCTGTTTTTT. It translates to CASSWLAANTGELFF. This chain links TRBV18 with TRBJ2-2; 7 bases line up with TRBD2. The CDR3 totals 15 residues. Trimming took 6 bases from V and 0 from J; bases not matched to a gene: 4. In germline, CDR1 is KGHSH, CDR2 LQKENI.

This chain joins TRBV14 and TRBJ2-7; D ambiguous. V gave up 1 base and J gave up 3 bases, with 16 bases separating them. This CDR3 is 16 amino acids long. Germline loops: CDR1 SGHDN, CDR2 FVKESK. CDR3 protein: CASSQGTFVPYYEQYF. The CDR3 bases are TGTGCCAGCAGCCAAGGTACTTTTGTCCCCTACTACGAGCAGTACTTC.

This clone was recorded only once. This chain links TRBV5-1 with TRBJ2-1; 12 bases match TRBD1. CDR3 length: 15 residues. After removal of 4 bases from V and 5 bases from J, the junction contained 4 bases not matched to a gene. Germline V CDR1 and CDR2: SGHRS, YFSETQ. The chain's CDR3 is CASSGGQGAHNEQFF. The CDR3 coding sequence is TGCGCCAGCAGCGGGGGACAGGGGGCCCACAATGAGCAGTTCTTC.

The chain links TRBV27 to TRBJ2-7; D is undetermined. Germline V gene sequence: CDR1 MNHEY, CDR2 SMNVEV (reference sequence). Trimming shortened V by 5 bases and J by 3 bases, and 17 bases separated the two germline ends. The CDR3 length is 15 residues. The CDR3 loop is CASSRRWRIDYEQYF. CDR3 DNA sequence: TGTGCCAGCAGTCGGCGGTGGCGGATAGACTACGAGCAGTACTTC.

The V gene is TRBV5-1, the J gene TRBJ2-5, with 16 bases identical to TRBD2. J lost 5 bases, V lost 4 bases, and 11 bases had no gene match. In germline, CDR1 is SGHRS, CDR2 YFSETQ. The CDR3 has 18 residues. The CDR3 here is CASSLPGTSGGALETQYF. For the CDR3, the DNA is TGCGCCAGCAGCCTACCCGGGACTAGCGGGGGGGCCCTGGAGACCCAGTACTTC.

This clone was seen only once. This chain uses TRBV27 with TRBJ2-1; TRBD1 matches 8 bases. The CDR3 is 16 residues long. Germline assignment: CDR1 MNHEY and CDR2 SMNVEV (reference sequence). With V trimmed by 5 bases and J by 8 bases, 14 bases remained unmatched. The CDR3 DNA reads TGTGCCAGCAGTCACCCGGACAGGGTCAATCCCCATGAGCAGTTCTTC. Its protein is CASSHPDRVNPHEQFF.

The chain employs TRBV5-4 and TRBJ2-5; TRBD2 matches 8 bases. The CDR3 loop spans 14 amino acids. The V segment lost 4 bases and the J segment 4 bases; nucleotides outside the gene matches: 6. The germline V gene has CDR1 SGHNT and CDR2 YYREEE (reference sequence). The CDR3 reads CASSPTGGLETQYF. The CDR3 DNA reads TGTGCCAGCAGCCCCACGGGGGGGCTAGAGACCCAGTACTTC.